The clone carrying this TCR beta chain has a count of ten or more. Its antigen is unidentified. A junction end diverges from the germline sequence, so it may reflect a read error. This specimen belongs to a study of identical twins. Study results and caveats: In zero-insertion analyses, partial confounding could arise from invariant MAIT and iNKT cells. These conclusions were based on statistical analysis (cross-sectional, not following the same donors). Surplus twin overlap in beta out-of-frame sequences was less pronounced.

A single record per CDR3 protein comes from TCRdb applying MiXCR to the 5' RACE reads. The sample lists 1.5 million or so distinct CDR3 sequences, less than 35% occurring once. The specimen sequenced was cord blood. The TCR originated in a newborn girl in good health.

CDR3 protein: CTTSGPPPYEQYF. DNA for the CDR3: TGTACCACCAGTGGCCCCCCACCCTACGAGCAGTACTTC. The V and J genes are TRBV24-1 and TRBJ2-7, with no clear D. The germline V gene has CDR1 KGHDR and CDR2 SFDVKD. The CDR3 loop spans 13 amino acids.